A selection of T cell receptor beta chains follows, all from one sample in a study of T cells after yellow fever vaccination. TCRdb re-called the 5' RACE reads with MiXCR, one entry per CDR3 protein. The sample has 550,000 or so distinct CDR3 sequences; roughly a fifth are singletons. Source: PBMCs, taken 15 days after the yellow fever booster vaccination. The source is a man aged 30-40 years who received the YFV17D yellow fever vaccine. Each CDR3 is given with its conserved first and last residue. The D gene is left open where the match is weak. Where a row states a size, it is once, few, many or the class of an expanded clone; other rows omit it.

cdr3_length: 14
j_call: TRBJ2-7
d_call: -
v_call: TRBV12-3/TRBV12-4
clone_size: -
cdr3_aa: CASSLQGAYYEQYF
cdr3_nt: TGTGCCAGCAGTTTACAGGGTGCGTATTACGAGCAGTACTTC

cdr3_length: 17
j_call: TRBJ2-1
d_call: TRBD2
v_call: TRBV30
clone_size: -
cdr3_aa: CAFTGTSGSGSYNEQFF
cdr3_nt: TGTGCCTTCACCGGGACTAGCGGGAGCGGCTCCTACAATGAGCAGTTCTTC

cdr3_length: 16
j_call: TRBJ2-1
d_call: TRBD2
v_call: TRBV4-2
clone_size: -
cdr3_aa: CASSQDPGGRASEQFF
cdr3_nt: TGTGCCAGCAGCCAAGATCCTGGCGGGAGGGCATCTGAGCAGTTCTTC

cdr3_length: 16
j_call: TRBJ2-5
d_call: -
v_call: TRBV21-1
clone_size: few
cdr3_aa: CASSNGQQTGQETQYF
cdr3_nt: TGTGCCAGCAGCAATGGGCAACAAACGGGGCAAGAGACCCAGTACTTC

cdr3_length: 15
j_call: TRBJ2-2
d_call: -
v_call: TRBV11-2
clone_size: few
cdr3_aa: CASSPELSNTGELFF
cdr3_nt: TGTGCCAGCAGCCCGGAACTTTCGAACACCGGGGAGCTGTTTTTT

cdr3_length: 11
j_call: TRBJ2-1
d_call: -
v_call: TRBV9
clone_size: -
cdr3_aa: CASSEGYEQFF
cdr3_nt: TGTGCCAGCAGCGAGGGTTATGAGCAGTTCTTC

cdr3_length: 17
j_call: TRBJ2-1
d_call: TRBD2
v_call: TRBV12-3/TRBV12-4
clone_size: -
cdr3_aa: CASSYLPGTSGNSEQFF
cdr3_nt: TGTGCCAGCAGTTATCTCCCCGGGACTAGCGGGAATTCTGAGCAGTTCTTC

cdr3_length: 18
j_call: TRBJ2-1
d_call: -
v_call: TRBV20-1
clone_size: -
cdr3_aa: CSAEPRGLTFGRYNEQFF
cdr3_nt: TGCAGTGCCGAACCCCGGGGACTCACGTTTGGGAGGTACAATGAGCAGTTCTTC

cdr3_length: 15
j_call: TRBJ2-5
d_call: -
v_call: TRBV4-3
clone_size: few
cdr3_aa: CASSQDFGSRETQYF
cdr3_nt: TGCGCCAGCAGCCAAGATTTCGGCAGTCGGGAGACCCAGTACTTC

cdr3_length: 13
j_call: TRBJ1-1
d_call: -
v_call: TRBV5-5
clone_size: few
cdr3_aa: CASSLEQERTSFF
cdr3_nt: TGTGCCAGCAGCTTGGAGCAGGAACGGACGTCTTTCTTT

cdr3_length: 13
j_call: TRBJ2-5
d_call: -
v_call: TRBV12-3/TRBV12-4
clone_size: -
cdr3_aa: CASKGLDQETQYF
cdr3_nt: TGTGCCAGCAAGGGGCTGGACCAAGAGACCCAGTACTTC

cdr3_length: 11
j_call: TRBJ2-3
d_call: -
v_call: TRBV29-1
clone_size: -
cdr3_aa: CSLHSTDTQYF
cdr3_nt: TGCAGCCTCCACAGCACAGATACGCAGTATTTT

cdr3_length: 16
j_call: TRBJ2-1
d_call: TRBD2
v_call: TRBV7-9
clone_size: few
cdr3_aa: CASSLAGTRFYNEQFF
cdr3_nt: TGTGCCAGCAGCTTAGCCGGGACTAGGTTTTACAATGAGCAGTTCTTC

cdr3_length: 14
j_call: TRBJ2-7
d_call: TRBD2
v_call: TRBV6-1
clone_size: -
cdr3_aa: CASGGTSGDYEQYF
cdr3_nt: TGTGCCAGCGGTGGGACTAGCGGAGACTACGAGCAGTACTTC

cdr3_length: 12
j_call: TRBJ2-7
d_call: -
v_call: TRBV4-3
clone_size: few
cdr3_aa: CASSGPGYEQYF
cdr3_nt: TGCGCCAGCAGCGGTCCTGGATACGAGCAGTACTTC

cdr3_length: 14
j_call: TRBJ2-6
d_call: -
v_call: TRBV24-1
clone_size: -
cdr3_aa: CATSKPGRGNVLTF
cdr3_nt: TGTGCCACCAGCAAACCGGGACGGGGGAACGTCCTGACTTTC

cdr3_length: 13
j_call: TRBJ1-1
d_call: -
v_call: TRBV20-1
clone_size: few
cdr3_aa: CSARGILNTEAFF
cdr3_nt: TGCAGTGCTAGAGGAATCTTGAACACTGAAGCTTTCTTT

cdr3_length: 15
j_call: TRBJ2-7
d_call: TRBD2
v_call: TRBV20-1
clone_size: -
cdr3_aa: CSARTWTSGTYEQYF
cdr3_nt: TGCAGTGCTAGAACCTGGACTAGCGGGACCTACGAGCAGTACTTC

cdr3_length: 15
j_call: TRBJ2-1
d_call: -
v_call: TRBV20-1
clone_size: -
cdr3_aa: CSAKLADPGHNEQFF
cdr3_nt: TGCAGTGCTAAATTAGCGGACCCGGGCCACAATGAGCAGTTCTTC

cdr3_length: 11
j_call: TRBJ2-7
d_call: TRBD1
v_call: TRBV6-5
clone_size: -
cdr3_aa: CASRRGPEQYF
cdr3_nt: TGTGCCAGCAGGAGGGGGCCGGAGCAGTACTTC

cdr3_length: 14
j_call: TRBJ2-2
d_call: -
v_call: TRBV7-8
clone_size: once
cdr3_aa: CASSLLPSVRELFF
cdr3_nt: TGTGCCAGCAGCTTGTTGCCGTCGGTACGGGAGCTGTTTTTT

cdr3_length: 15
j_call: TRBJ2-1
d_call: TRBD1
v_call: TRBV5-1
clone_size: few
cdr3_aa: CASSFRDRADNEQFF
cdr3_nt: TGCGCCAGCAGCTTCCGGGACAGGGCGGACAATGAGCAGTTCTTC

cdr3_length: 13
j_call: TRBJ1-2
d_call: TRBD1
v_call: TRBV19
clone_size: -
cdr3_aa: CASREQGYYGYTF
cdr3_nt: TGTGCCAGTAGAGAACAGGGGTACTATGGCTACACCTTC

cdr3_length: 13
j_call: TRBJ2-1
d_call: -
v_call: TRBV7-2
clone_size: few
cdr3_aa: CASSFFSPNEQFF
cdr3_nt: TGTGCCAGCAGCTTTTTTTCCCCGAATGAGCAGTTCTTC

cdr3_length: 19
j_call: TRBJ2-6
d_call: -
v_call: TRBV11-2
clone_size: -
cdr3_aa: CASSSPRATVLSGANVLTF
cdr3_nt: TGTGCCAGCAGCTCCCCACGTGCGACAGTGCTCTCTGGGGCCAACGTCCTGACTTTC

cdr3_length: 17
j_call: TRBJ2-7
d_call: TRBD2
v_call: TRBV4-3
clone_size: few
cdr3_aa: CASSQVLAGDDSYEQYF
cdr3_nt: TGCGCCAGCAGCCAAGTCCTAGCGGGGGATGACTCCTACGAGCAGTACTTC

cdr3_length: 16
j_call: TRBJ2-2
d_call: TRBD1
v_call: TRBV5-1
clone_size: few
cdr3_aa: CASSSTDRGPTGELFF
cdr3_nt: TGCGCCAGCAGCTCGACAGACAGGGGTCCCACCGGGGAGCTGTTTTTT

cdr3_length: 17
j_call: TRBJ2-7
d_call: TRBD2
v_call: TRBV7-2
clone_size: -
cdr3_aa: CASSQRLAVLSSYEQYF
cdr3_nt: TGTGCCAGCAGCCAGAGACTAGCGGTCCTGAGCTCCTACGAGCAGTACTTC

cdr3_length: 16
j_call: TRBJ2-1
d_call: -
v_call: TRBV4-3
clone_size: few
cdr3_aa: CASSQETGRLRNEQFF
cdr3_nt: TGCGCCAGCAGCCAAGAAACCGGGAGACTGAGGAATGAGCAGTTCTTC

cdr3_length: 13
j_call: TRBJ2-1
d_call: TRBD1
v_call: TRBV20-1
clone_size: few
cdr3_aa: CSAADLQGNEQFF
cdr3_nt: TGCAGTGCTGCAGATTTACAGGGGAATGAGCAGTTCTTC

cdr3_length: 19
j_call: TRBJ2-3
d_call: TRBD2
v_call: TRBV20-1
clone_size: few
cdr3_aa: CSARVGLAAAQASTDTQYF
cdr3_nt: TGCAGTGCTAGAGTGGGACTAGCGGCGGCCCAGGCTAGCACAGATACGCAGTATTTT

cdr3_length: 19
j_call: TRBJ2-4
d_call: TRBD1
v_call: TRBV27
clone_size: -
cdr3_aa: CASRRGQGAFSLAKNIQYF
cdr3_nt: TGTGCCAGCAGGAGGGGGCAGGGGGCATTTTCACTAGCCAAAAACATTCAGTACTTC

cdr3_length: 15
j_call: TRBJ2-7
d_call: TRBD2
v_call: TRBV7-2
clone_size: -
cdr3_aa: CASSPTSGRLGEQYF
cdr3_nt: TGTGCCAGCAGCCCGACTAGCGGGAGGCTCGGAGAGCAGTACTTC

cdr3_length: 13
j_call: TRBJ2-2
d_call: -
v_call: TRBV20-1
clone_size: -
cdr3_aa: CSAIVYDTGELFF
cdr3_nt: TGCAGTGCTATAGTTTATGACACCGGGGAGCTGTTTTTT

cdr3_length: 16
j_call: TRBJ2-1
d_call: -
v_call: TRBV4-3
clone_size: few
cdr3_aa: CASSQEPSGNHNEQFF
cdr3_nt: TGCGCCAGCAGCCAAGAACCATCAGGAAACCACAATGAGCAGTTCTTC

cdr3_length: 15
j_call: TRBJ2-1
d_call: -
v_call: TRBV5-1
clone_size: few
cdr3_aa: CASSLGRGRVNEQFF
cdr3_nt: TGCGCCAGCAGCTTAGGGAGGGGGCGCGTTAATGAGCAGTTCTTC

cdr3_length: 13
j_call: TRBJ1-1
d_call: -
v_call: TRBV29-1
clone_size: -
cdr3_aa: CSVESGPGTEAFF
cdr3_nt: TGCAGCGTTGAGTCGGGGCCGGGCACTGAAGCTTTCTTT

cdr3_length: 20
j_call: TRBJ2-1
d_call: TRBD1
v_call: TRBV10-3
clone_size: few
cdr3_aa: CAINGGRTGFMSGTYNEQFF
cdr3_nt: TGTGCCATCAACGGAGGGAGGACAGGGTTTATGAGCGGAACCTACAATGAGCAGTTCTTC

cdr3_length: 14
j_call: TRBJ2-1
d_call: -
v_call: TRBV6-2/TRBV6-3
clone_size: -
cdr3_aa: CASRGLDPYNEQFF
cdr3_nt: TGTGCCAGTAGAGGGCTGGACCCTTACAATGAGCAGTTCTTC

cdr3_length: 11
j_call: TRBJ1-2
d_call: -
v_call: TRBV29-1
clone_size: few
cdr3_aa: CSARGFYGYTF
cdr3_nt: TGCAGCGCCCGGGGGTTCTATGGCTACACCTTC

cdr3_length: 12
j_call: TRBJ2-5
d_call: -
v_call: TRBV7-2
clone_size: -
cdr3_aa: CASSTWKETQYF
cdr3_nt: TGTGCCAGCAGCACATGGAAAGAGACCCAGTACTTC

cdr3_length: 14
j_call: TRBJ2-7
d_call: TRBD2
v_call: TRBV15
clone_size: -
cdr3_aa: CATKREAISYEQYF
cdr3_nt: TGTGCCACCAAGCGGGAGGCGATCTCCTACGAGCAGTACTTC

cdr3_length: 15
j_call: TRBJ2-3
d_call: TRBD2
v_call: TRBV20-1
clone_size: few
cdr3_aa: CSCSSGDRSTDTQYF
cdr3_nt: TGCAGTTGTTCTAGCGGGGATCGGAGCACAGATACGCAGTATTTT

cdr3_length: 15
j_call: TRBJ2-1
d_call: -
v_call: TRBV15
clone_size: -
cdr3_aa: CATSRDRNSYNEQFF
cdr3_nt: TGTGCCACCAGCAGAGATCGGAACTCCTACAATGAGCAGTTCTTC

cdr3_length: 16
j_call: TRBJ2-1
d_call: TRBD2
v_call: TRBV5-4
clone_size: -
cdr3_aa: CASSTGTSGRYNEQFF
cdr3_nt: TGTGCCAGCAGCACCGGGACTAGCGGGAGGTACAATGAGCAGTTCTTC

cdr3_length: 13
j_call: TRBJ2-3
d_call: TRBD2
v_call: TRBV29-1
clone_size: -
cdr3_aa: CSGGLAGALTQYF
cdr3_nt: TGCAGCGGGGGACTAGCGGGAGCACTAACGCAGTATTTT

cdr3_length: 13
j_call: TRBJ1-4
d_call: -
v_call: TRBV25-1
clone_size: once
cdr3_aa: CASSRRANEKLFF
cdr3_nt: TGTGCCAGCAGTCGGCGGGCTAATGAAAAACTGTTTTTT

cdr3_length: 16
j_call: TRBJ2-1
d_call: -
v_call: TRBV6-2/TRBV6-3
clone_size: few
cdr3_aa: CASSYPSGDVRNEQFF
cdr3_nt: TGTGCCAGCAGTTATCCCTCAGGGGACGTTAGGAATGAGCAGTTCTTC

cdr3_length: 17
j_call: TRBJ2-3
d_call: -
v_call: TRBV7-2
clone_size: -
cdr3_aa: CASRPTSGKPDADTQYF
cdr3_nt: TGTGCCAGCAGACCCACCAGCGGCAAACCGGACGCAGATACGCAGTATTTT